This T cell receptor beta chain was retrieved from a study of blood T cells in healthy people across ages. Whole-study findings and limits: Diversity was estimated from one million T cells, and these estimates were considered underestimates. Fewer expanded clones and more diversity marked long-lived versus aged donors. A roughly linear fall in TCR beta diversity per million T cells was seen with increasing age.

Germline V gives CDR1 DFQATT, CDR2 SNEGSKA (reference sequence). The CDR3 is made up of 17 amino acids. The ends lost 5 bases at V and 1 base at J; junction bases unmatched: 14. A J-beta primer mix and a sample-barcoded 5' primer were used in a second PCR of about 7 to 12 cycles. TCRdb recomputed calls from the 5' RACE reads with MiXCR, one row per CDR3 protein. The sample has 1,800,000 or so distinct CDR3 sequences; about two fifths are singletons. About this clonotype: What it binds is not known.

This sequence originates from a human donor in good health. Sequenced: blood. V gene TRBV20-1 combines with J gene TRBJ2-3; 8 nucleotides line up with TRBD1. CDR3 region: CSAVGQGLVVRTDTQYF. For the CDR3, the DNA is TGCAGTGCTGTCGGACAGGGTCTGGTTGTTCGCACAGATACGCAGTATTTT.